This entry features one TCR beta chain sequence. This clone's antigen is unknown. No base quality values were provided; no much bigger clone lies one nucleotide off. Whole blood was collected in K2EDTA tubes by collaborating institutions according to the institutions' own protocols. Collaborator samples were shipped for TCRbeta analysis as frozen whole blood, isolated PBMCs, or DNA extracted from either sample type. The record originates from a study of blood T cell repertoires in COVID-19 (dated by TCRdb to the early 2020s). In the study overall: The collaborator samples originated in the United States, Italy and Spain and spanned the acute and convalescent phases of COVID-19. The material from the prospective study consisted of cDNA or gDNA derived from T cells, B-cell-depleted T cells, or PBMCs. Deeply sampled blood TCRbeta repertoires from subjects exposed to, actively infected with, or recovered from COVID-19 were included in the dataset. The repertoires were released in a freely available public database meant as a resource for research on the immune response to SARS-CoV-2. Samples were obtained from the ongoing ImmuneRACE study (first 160 participants) and from roughly 1,300 subjects provided by 6 global collaborators. A de-identified subject ID, COVID-19 status, age in years and sex were almost always included in the sample metadata. Where available, HLA class I and class II types were obtained from metadata supplied by the sample provider rather than from assay-based typing. What the authors observed across the whole study: The amount of clinical and demographic metadata varied by source and participant and was provided uncurated.

The CDR3 has 14 amino acids, counting the end cysteine and phenylalanine. CDR3 DNA only is kept here, 42 bases in frame from base 1. Trimming at the junction amounts to 11 bases on V and 2 bases on J, and the germline ends lie 16 bases apart. For CDR1 and CDR2, the germline V gene lists MNHEY and SVGAGI. TCRbeta CDR3 regions were amplified from genomic DNA by means of the immunoSEQ Assay, a bias-controlled multiplex PCR. On the study's bioinformatics: The number of nucleated cells in each sample was estimated by amplification of reference gene primers within the assay. To quantify the absolute abundance of each unique TCRbeta CDR3 rearrangement, sequence reads were collapsed and filtered. For each sample, productive Simpson clonality was calculated as the square root of Simpson's diversity index over productive rearrangements. Entries here come from immuneACCESS through TCRdb and include only in-frame sequences with V and J called. Some clones fail to appear in such tables; in the studies checked, an unresolved V gene covers under half of the shortfall, and the cause of the remainder is unknown. V and J calls and clone size are copied from that table; D and trimming were computed from the DNA. This sample has about 65,000 clones in its table, and 81% of those were observed once. The ten most abundant clones make up more than 12% of the sample.

This clonotype was sampled from an elderly man with acute or convalescent COVID-19. The rearrangement joined TRBV6-5 to TRBJ1-3, and the D gene may be TRBD1, 6 bases matching. The sequenced material came from peripheral blood. The DNA sequence follows: TGTGCCGGACGCCGGGACACTACTGGAAACACCATATATTTT. Its protein product is CAGRRDTTGNTIYF.